The next 19 T cell receptor beta chains were all read from a single sample in a study of CD8 T cells in ankylosing spondylitis. These TCRs' antigens remain unknown. TCRdb redid the calling of the 5' RACE reads with MiXCR, one entry per CDR3 protein. This table holds about 450,000 distinct CDR3 sequences, about 24% found once. Study-level results: Typical of ankylosing spondylitis blood, it appeared, was a TCR beta motif of roughly eight highly homologous variants.

Sequenced input: blood, either unsorted or a sorted T cell fraction (not recorded which). The receptor set was obtained from a male donor with ankylosing spondylitis.

The V and J genes are TRBV7-2 and TRBJ2-4; D may match TRBD1 or TRBD2 (6 bases each). Looked up from germline, CDR1 is SGHTA and CDR2 is FQGNSA. CDR3 size: 12 residues. Trimming shortened V by 5 bases and J by 14 bases, and 16 bases separated the two germline ends. The CDR3 bases are TGTGCCAGCAGCACGAAGGGGGGCAGGAAGTACTTC. This sequence encodes CASSTKGGRKYF.

This clonotype was seen at least ten times. The chain is built from TRBV20-1 and TRBJ2-7; D unresolved. The V gene lost 0 bases and the J gene lost 7 bases, with 13 bases spanning the gap. This CDR3 spans 13 amino acids. In germline, CDR1 is DFQATT, CDR2 SNEGSKA (reference sequence). CDR3 protein: CSARDPSSWEQYF. In nucleotides, the CDR3 is TGCAGTGCTAGAGATCCCTCGTCGTGGGAGCAGTACTTC.

This clonotype was seen a handful of times. The chain joins TRBV20-1 to TRBJ2-1; D is unclear. Germline assignment: CDR1 DFQATT and CDR2 SNEGSKA (reference sequence). V dropped 7 bases and J dropped 8 bases, with 12 bases sitting between them. This CDR3 is built from 11 residues. The CDR3 reads CSGQQAYEQFF. CDR3 DNA sequence: TGCAGTGGGCAGCAGGCCTATGAGCAGTTCTTC.

The rearrangement joins TRBV5-1 to TRBJ2-2; TRBD2 aligns across 10 bases. CDR3 size: 19 residues. CDR1 is SGHRS and CDR2 is YFSETQ in the germline V gene. J gave up 6 bases and V 3 bases, and 17 bases lay outside the gene matches. CDR3 DNA: TGCGCCAGCAGCTCTACCCTTGCTAGCGGGAGTGGGGAAGCCGGGGAGCTGTTTTTT. Residues: CASSSTLASGSGEAGELFF.

The chain is built from TRBV3-1 and TRBJ2-7; 9 bases match TRBD2. The CDR3 has 16 residues. Trimming at V came to 6 bases and at J to 6 bases, leaving 15 bases not matched to a gene. Germline CDR1 LGHDT, CDR2 YNNKEL (reference sequence). CDR3 amino acids: CASSPLAGVAYGEQYF. The DNA for the CDR3 is TGTGCCAGCAGTCCCTTAGCGGGGGTGGCCTATGGCGAGCAGTACTTC.

This chain joins TRBV7-2 and TRBJ2-1; 11 nucleotides line up with TRBD2. Germline loops: CDR1 SGHTA, CDR2 FQGNSA. The CDR3 runs to 16 residues. J gave up 5 bases and V 5 bases, and 8 bases lay outside the gene matches. This CDR3 reads CASSLRLAGKNNEQFF. In DNA, the CDR3 is TGTGCCAGCAGCCTCAGACTAGCGGGAAAAAACAATGAGCAGTTCTTC.

The gene calls are TRBV20-1 and TRBJ2-5; unclear D gene. The CDR3 totals 12 residues. Germline V gene lookup returns CDR1 DFQATT and CDR2 SNEGSKA (reference sequence). V lost 3 bases, J lost 5 bases, and 10 bases lay in between. The CDR3 is CSARVGSETQYF. The CDR3, as DNA: TGCAGTGCTAGGGTGGGTTCCGAGACCCAGTACTTC.

The chain recombines TRBV24-1 with TRBJ2-1; weak D call: TRBD2 (5 bases). Trimming stripped 4 bases from V and 5 bases from J, with 11 bases between. CDR1 KGHDR and CDR2 SFDVKD come from the germline V gene. The CDR3 sequence is 14 residues long. The CDR3 region is CATSDPGLNNEQFF. The CDR3 nucleotides read TGTGCCACCAGTGACCCCGGACTTAACAATGAGCAGTTCTTC.

The chain is built from TRBV21-1 and TRBJ2-7; no DNA check was done on the table's D call, TRBD2. TRBV21-1 is a known pseudogene. This CDR3 contains 20 residues. CDR3 DNA: TGTGCCAGCAGCGGTGACAATCAAAAACTAGCGGGGATGGTGGGATACGAGCAGTACGTC. This codes for CASSGDNQKLAGMVGYEQYV.

This clonotype was seen a few times. V gene TRBV5-1 combines with J gene TRBJ2-1; 10 positions agree with TRBD2. The germline V gene has CDR1 SGHRS and CDR2 YFSETQ. V was pared by 0 bases and J by 5 bases, with 8 bases of the junction left unmatched. The CDR3 is made up of 17 amino acids. In DNA form, the CDR3 reads TGCGCCAGCAGCTTGGTGGCTAGCGGGAGTGGTGACAATGAGCAGTTCTTC. Translating it yields CASSLVASGSGDNEQFF.

There are many counts of this clonotype. The chain couples TRBV24-1 to TRBJ2-2; 9 bases are a match to TRBD1. The CDR3 spans 16 residues. V lost 3 bases and J lost 4; bases outside the gene matches: 5. The germline V gene has CDR1 KGHDR and CDR2 SFDVKD. CDR3 nucleotides: TGTGCCACCAGTGATCCCGGGACAGGGTTCACCGGGGAGCTGTTTTTT. Its translation: CATSDPGTGFTGELFF.

This clonotype appeared many times. V is TRBV7-8 and J is TRBJ2-1; D call uncertain. The V end lost 5 bases, the J end lost 4 bases, and 9 bases lay between the germline ends. Germline V CDR1 and CDR2: SGHVS, FQNEAQ. The CDR3 has 13 residues. The CDR3 DNA reads as TGTGCCAGCAGCGTGAGAGTATACAATGAGCAGTTCTTC. As protein: CASSVRVYNEQFF.

This chain uses TRBV20-1 with TRBJ1-1; D is unresolved. Germline CDR1 DFQATT, CDR2 SNEGSKA (reference sequence). V lost 3 bases and J 3 bases, leaving 11 bases between the germline ends. The CDR3 loop spans 13 amino acids. CDR3 sequence (DNA): TGCAGTGCTAGCAGTAACCGATACACTGAAGCTTTCTTT. Translation: CSASSNRYTEAFF.

The gene calls are TRBV24-1 and TRBJ2-3; maybe TRBD1 (6 bases). In germline, CDR1 is KGHDR, CDR2 SFDVKD. Trimming left V 1 base short and J 1 base short, with 14 bases between. This CDR3 has 17 residues. The CDR3 region is CATSDFPNPGGTDTQYF. CDR3 sequence (DNA): TGTGCCACCAGTGATTTCCCTAACCCAGGGGGCACAGATACGCAGTATTTT.

V is TRBV7-9 and J is TRBJ2-5; 9 nucleotides agree with TRBD1. V lost 6 bases to trimming and J lost 5 bases; unmatched junction nucleotides: 7. CDR1 SEHNR and CDR2 FQNEAQ come from the germline V gene (reference sequence). This CDR3 spans 14 amino acids. In nucleotides, the CDR3 is TGTGCCAGCAGTTCACAGGGGGCGGAGGAGACCCAGTACTTC. As protein: CASSSQGAEETQYF.

V and J are TRBV11-3 and TRBJ2-1; no reliable D call. CDR1 and CDR2 (germline): SGHNT, YENEEA. The CDR3 consists of 15 residues. Trimming cost V 3 bases and J 4 bases, with 13 bases left between them. CDR3 residues: CASSFIFSSYNEQFF. CDR3 sequence (DNA): TGTGCCAGCAGCTTCATATTTAGCAGTTACAATGAGCAGTTCTTC.

The V call is TRBV12-3 or TRBV12-4, the J call TRBJ2-7; 10 bases are a match to TRBD2. This CDR3 has 15 amino acids. V lost 6 bases, J lost 4 bases, and 9 bases stayed unmatched. CDR3 in amino acids: CASSIGLAEGYEQYF. CDR3 nucleotides: TGTGCCAGCAGCATAGGACTAGCGGAGGGGTACGAGCAGTACTTC.

This clonotype was seen only a few times. Here the CDR3 DNA reads TGCAGCTCTGAAAAGGGAACGAACACTGAAGCTTTCTTT. Amino acids: CSSEKGTNTEAFF. The gene calls are TRBV29-1 and TRBJ1-1; unclear D gene. V lost 8 bases, J lost 1 base, and 14 bases lay in between. Germline V gene data show CDR1 as SQVTM and CDR2 as ANQGSEA. The CDR3 covers 13 residues.

This clonotype was observed many times. V usage is TRBV3-1 and J usage is TRBJ1-2; D may be TRBD1 (5 bases). The V end lost 4 bases, the J end lost 5 bases, and 11 bases lay between the germline ends. This CDR3 is 13 amino acids long. Germline CDR1 is LGHDT and CDR2 is YNNKEL (reference sequence). CDR3 nucleotide sequence: TGTGCCAGCAGCCCCAACGGGGGATATGGCTACACCTTC. It translates to CASSPNGGYGYTF.